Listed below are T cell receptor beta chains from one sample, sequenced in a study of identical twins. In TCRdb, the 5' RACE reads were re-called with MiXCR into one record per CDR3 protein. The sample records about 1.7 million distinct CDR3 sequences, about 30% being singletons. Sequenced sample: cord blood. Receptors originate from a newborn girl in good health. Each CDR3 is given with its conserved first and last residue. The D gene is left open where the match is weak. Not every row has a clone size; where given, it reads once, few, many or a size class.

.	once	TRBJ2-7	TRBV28	TGTGCCAGCAGTTTAAGGGGGGGCTGGTACAATGAGCAGTACTTC	CASSLRGGWYNEQYF
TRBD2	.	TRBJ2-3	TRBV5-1	TGCGCCAGCAGAACCGGGACTAGCGGGATTACAGATACGCAGTATTTT	CASRTGTSGITDTQYF
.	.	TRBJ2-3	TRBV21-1	TGTGCCAGCAGCAAACCCGGGACTAGCCACCCAGATACGCAGTATTTT	CASSKPGTSHPDTQYF
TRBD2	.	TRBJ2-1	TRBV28	TGTGCCAGCAGTTTGTCCGGACTAGCGCCTAGCTCCTACAATGAGCAGTTCTTC	CASSLSGLAPSSYNEQFF
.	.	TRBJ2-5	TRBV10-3	TGTGCCATCAATGCGGGGGCCCAAGAGACCCAGTACTTC	CAINAGAQETQYF
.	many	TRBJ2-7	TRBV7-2	TGTGCCAGCAGCTTAACAATGGGCTACGAGCAGTACTTC	CASSLTMGYEQYF
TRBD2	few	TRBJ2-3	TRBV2	TGTGCCAGCAGAGAGAGACTAGCGTATACAGATACGCAGTATTTT	CASRERLAYTDTQYF
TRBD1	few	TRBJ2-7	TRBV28	TGTGCCAGCAGTCTTCCGACAGGGGGCTCCTACGAGCAGTACTTC	CASSLPTGGSYEQYF
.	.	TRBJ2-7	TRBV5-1	TGCGCCAGCTCCACTACAGGGAGCTCCTACGAGCAGTACTTC	CASSTTGSSYEQYF
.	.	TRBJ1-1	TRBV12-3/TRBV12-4	TGTGCCAACAGTTTCAGGGTGCGGGACACTGAAGCTTTCTTT	CANSFRVRDTEAFF
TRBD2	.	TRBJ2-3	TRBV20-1	TGCAGTGCTAGAGATCCACTTCGCCTAGCGGGAGTCGCAGATACGCAGTATTTT	CSARDPLRLAGVADTQYF
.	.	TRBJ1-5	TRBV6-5	TGTGCCAGCAGTTACGCCAGGGGCCAGCCCCAGCATTTT	CASSYARGQPQHF
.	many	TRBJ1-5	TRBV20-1	TGCAGTGCTGTTCGGGACGATCAGCCCCAGCATTTT	CSAVRDDQPQHF
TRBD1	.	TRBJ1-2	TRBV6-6	TGTGCCAGCAGCTCCGGGACAGGGTGGGGCTACACCTTC	CASSSGTGWGYTF
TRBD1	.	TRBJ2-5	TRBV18	TGTGCCAGCTCACCACCGGGACAGCCTCAAGAGACCCAGTACTTC	CASSPPGQPQETQYF
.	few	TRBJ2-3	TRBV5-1	TGCGCCAGCAGCCGTGGGAGTGTTGAGGATACGCAGTATTTT	CASSRGSVEDTQYF
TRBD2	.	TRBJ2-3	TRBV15	TGTGCCACCAGCAGAGATCGGGGGGTCCTCACAGATACGCAGTATTTT	CATSRDRGVLTDTQYF
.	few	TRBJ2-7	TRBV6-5	TGTGCCAGCAGTTACCGGGACAACCGCCCCTACGAGCAGTACTTC	CASSYRDNRPYEQYF
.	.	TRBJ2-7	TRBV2	TGTGCCAGCAGTGACATGCCAGGGCGGTACGAGCAGTACTTC	CASSDMPGRYEQYF
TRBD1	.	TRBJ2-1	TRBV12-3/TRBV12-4	TGTGCCAGCAGTTTATCCGGACAGGTAGGCCACGAGCAGTTCTTC	CASSLSGQVGHEQFF
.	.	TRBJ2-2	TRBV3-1	TGTGCCAGCAGCTCCCATGGGGTCGCCGGGGAGCTGTTTTTT	CASSSHGVAGELFF
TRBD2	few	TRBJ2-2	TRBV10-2	TGCGCCAGCAGTGAGGGTTACCTAGCGGAGACGAACACCGGGGAGCTGTTTTTT	CASSEGYLAETNTGELFF
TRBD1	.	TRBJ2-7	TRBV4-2	TGTGCCAGCAGCCAAGAGACAGGGTCCCACGAGCAGTACTTC	CASSQETGSHEQYF
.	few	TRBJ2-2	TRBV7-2	TGTGCCAGCAGCTTAGACCTCGCCGGGGAGCTGTTTTTT	CASSLDLAGELFF
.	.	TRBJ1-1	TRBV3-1	TGTGCCAGCAGCCAAGGAGGGACACATGGTTTCTTT	CASSQGGTHGFF
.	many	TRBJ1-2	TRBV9	TGTGCCAGCAGCGTAGACAGGGAAGCGAGAGGCTACACCTTC	CASSVDREARGYTF
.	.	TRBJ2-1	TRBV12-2	TGTGCAAGTCGCCCAGAGCAACTAGCGGTCTCCTACAATGAGCAGTTCTTC	CASRPEQLAVSYNEQFF
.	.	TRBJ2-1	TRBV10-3	TGTGCCATCAGCCCGATTAGTTCGAGCTCCTACAATGAGCAGTGCTTC	CAISPISSSSYNEQCF
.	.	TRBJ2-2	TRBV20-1	TGCAGTGCCAGCCGGACTACGAACACCGGGGAGCTGTTTTTT	CSASRTTNTGELFF
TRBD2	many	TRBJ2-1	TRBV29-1	TGCAGCGTTTTCGGTCTAGCGGGAGAGGGGAGCTCCTACAATGAGCAGTTCTTC	CSVFGLAGEGSSYNEQFF
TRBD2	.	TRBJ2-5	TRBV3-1	TGTGCCAGCAGCCAGGAGGGGAGCGGGGGACCCCAAGAGACCCAGTACTTC	CASSQEGSGGPQETQYF
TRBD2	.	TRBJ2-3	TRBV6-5	TGTGCCGGCAGAGTTAGCGGGAGGGCGGATACGCAGTATTTT	CAGRVSGRADTQYF
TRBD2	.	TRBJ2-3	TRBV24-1	TGTGCCACCAGTGCCGCGGGAGGTACGCAGTATTTT	CATSAAGGTQYF
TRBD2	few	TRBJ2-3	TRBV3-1	TGTGCCAGCAGCCAAGGTAGCGGGGCGGCCTCAGATACGCAGTATTTT	CASSQGSGAASDTQYF
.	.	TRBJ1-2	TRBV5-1	TGCGCCAGCAGCTTGAGTTTTGGGGGGGTCTATGGCTACACCTTC	CASSLSFGGVYGYTF
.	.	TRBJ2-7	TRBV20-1	TGCAGTGCTAGAGATCCCGGACTTACCTACGAGCAGTACTTC	CSARDPGLTYEQYF
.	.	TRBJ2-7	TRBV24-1	TGTGCCACCAGTGACGCCTATGGCGAGCAGTACTTC	CATSDAYGEQYF
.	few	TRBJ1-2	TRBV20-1	TGCAGTGCTACCCTCCCGGGACACCACCAGGGTGGCTACACCTTC	CSATLPGHHQGGYTF
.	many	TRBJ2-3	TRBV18	TGTGCCAGCTCACCACAGGGAAGCACAGATACGCAGTATTTT	CASSPQGSTDTQYF
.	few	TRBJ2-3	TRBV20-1	TGCAGTGCTAGGGCTTTGGCTAGGGTCCCAGATACGCAGTATTTT	CSARALARVPDTQYF
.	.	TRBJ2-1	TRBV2	TGTGCCAGCCGCGGGATCCCCAGCAATGAGCAGTTCTTC	CASRGIPSNEQFF
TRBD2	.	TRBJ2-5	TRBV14	TGTGCCAGCAGCCACACTAGCGGGGGCTACGGGCAGTACTTC	CASSHTSGGYGQYF
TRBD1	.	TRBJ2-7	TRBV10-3	TGTGCCATCAGGGAGGACAGGGGGCGTAAAGAGCAGTACTTC	CAIREDRGRKEQYF
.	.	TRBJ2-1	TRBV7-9	TGTGCCAGCAATTGGGGCTCCTACAATGAGCAGTTCTTC	CASNWGSYNEQFF
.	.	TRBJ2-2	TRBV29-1	TGCAGCGTTGAATTTGGCGATCCGAACACCGGGGAGCTGTTTTTT	CSVEFGDPNTGELFF
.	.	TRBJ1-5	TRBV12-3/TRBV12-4	TGTGCCAGCAGTTTCGTAGGGCCGCAGGGAGGGAGCAGTCAGCCCCAGCATTTT	CASSFVGPQGGSSQPQHF
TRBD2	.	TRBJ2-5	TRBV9	TGTGCCAGCAGTATGGGACTAGCACCCCGCAATGAGCGGTACTTC	CASSMGLAPRNERYF
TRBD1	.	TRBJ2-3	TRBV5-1	TGCGCCAGCAGCTTGAATCAGGGGGGCACAGATACGCAGTATTTT	CASSLNQGGTDTQYF
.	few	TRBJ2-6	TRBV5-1	TGCGCCAGCAGCTCTAAAGGGACCGGGGCCAACGTCCTGACTTTC	CASSSKGTGANVLTF
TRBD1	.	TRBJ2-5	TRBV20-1	TGCAGTGCTAGAGATTTTGGGGGACAGGGGCGAGAGACCCGGTACTTC	CSARDFGGQGRETRYF